This T cell receptor (beta chain) was profiled in a study of cytomegalovirus exposure and HLA in healthy donors. The germline V and J ends were trimmed by 6 bases and 5 bases, with 10 bases remaining between them. CDR1 is MDHEN, CDR2 SYDVKM, per germline. This CDR3 region has 12 residues. Amplification used 60 Vbeta primers and 13 Jbeta primers. Method: immunoSEQ multiplex PCR; TCRdb's copy keeps in-frame clones and lacks some. The profile shows about 190,000 clones, approximately 81% of them singletons. This clone was seen just once. This chain connects TRBV28 to TRBJ1-1, with a tentative D call TRBD1 (5 bases). The TCR sequence derives from a man over 45 in good health and CMV-seronegative. The specimen was PBMCs. CDR3 sequence reads: CASRGGRTEAFF. The CDR3 coding sequence is TGTGCCAGCAGGGGGGGGAGGACTGAAGCTTTCTTT.